This passage covers 22 T cell receptor beta chains from one sample sequenced in a study of blood T cell repertoires in COVID-19. The repertoire was sequenced with immunoSEQ multiplex PCR; TCRdb's copy has only in-frame clones and lacks some. The data show approximately 300,000 clones, 70% to 90% seen once. Sequencing was performed on PBMCs or T cells enriched from blood (not recorded which). These TCRs come from a woman in her 30s who had recovered from COVID-19.

The chain carries TRBV19 and TRBJ2-2; 11 positions match TRBD1. Germline V gene lookup returns CDR1 LNHDA and CDR2 SQIVND (reference sequence). Losses at the gene ends were 9 bases for V and 5 bases for J; bases not matched to a gene: 2. The CDR3 totals 13 residues. CDR3: CASRDRGTGELFF. The CDR3 DNA follows: TGTGCCAGCCGGGACAGGGGGACCGGGGAGCTGTTTTTT. Combining the CDR3 with reference TRBV19 and TRBJ2-2 gives the whole variable domain DGGITQSPKYLFRKEGQNVTLSCEQNLNHDAMYWYRQDPGQGLRLIYYSQIVNDFQKGDIAEGYSVSREKKESFPLTVTSAQKNPTAFYLCASRDRGTGELFFGEGSRLTVL.

The chain carries TRBV5-1 and TRBJ2-1, with D perhaps TRBD1 (6 bases). Per the germline V gene, CDR1 is SGHRS and CDR2 is YFSETQ. V was clipped by 5 bases and J by 3 bases, with 12 bases between them. The CDR3 covers 14 residues. CDR3 region: CASSQDSVYNEQFF. DNA of the CDR3: TGCGCCAGCAGTCAGGACAGCGTCTACAATGAGCAGTTCTTC.

The chain uses TRBV28 and TRBJ2-2; 10 bases line up with TRBD2. V was pared by 6 bases and J by 3 bases, with 7 bases of the junction left unmatched. This CDR3 has 16 amino acids. Looked up from germline, CDR1 is MDHEN and CDR2 is SYDVKM. Here the CDR3 DNA reads TGTGCCAGCAGCCGAGCGGGGGGGCGGGACACCGGGGAGCTGTTTTTT. Its translation is CASSRAGGRDTGELFF.

The rearrangement links TRBV30 to TRBJ1-5; D possibly corresponds to TRBD1 (6 bases). V was pared by 0 bases and J by 4 bases, with 13 bases between. Germline V lookup: CDR1 GTSNPN, CDR2 SVGIG (reference sequence). The CDR3 has 15 amino acids. CDR3 nucleotides: TGTGCCTGGAGTGTACTGGGGACAAATAATCAGCCCCAGCATTTT. This encodes CAWSVLGTNNQPQHF.

J is TRBJ2-3 and V is TRBV9; tentative D call: TRBD1 (5 bases). The germline V gene encodes CDR1 SGDLS and CDR2 YYNGEE. There are 16 residues in the CDR3. V was shortened by 0 bases and J by 3 bases, with 14 bases between the two germline ends. Here the CDR3 reads CASSVVLDSRTDTQYF. The CDR3 coding sequence is TGTGCCAGCAGCGTAGTACTTGACAGCCGGACAGATACGCAGTATTTT. Supplemented by reference TRBV9 and TRBJ2-3, the full variable domain reads DSGVTQTPKHLITATGQRVTLRCSPRSGDLSVYWYQQSLDQGLQFLIQYYNGEERAKGNILERFSAQQFPDLHSELNLSSLELGDSALYFCASSVVLDSRTDTQYFGPGTRLTVL.

The V gene is TRBV9, the J gene TRBJ2-1; TRBD2 aligns across 10 bases. The CDR3 has 17 residues. V was pared by 0 bases and J by 7 bases, with 10 bases of the junction left unmatched. Germline V gene data show CDR1 as SGDLS and CDR2 as YYNGEE. The CDR3 region has the DNA TGTGCCAGCAGCGTAGCCCTAGCGGGGGTTGTGGGGAATGAGCAGTTCTTC. It yields the protein CASSVALAGVVGNEQFF.

V usage is TRBV2 and J usage is TRBJ2-7; tentative D call: TRBD2 (5 bases). The CDR3 has 18 residues. Germline assignment: CDR1 SNHLY and CDR2 FYNNEI. Trimming pared 6 bases from V and 2 bases from J, leaving 26 bases between. CDR3 sequence reads: CASRAGSVGGAEPYEQYF. CDR3 coding DNA: TGTGCCAGCAGAGCCGGCTCGGTAGGAGGAGCGGAACCCTACGAGCAGTACTTC.

This chain connects TRBV4-2 to TRBJ2-3; D is ambiguous. Looked up from germline, CDR1 is LGHNA and CDR2 is YNFKEQ. The CDR3 sequence is 13 residues long. Trimming pared 2 bases from V and 4 bases from J, leaving 7 bases between. The CDR3 nucleotides read TGTGCCAGCAGCCAACTAAACGCAGATACGCAGTATTTT. Encoded protein: CASSQLNADTQYF.

CDR3 bases: TGTGCCAGCAGCCTGACTAGGGCTAACTATGGCTACACCTTC. This translates into CASSLTRANYGYTF. The chain couples TRBV7-8 to TRBJ1-2, with unresolved D. The CDR3 contains 14 residues. V was clipped by 5 bases and J by 0 bases, with 10 bases between them. From germline, CDR1 is SGHVS and CDR2 FQNEAQ.

The gene calls are TRBV18 and TRBJ2-7; D gene uncertain. The germline V gene encodes CDR1 KGHSH and CDR2 LQKENI. Trimming took 5 bases from V and 3 from J, leaving 8 bases between them. This CDR3 has 12 residues. CDR3 in amino acids: CASSSTIYEQYF. CDR3 sequence (DNA): TGTGCCAGCTCATCGACAATCTACGAGCAGTACTTC. Complete variable domain (other parts from reference TRBV18 and TRBJ2-7): NAGVMQNPRHLVRRRGQEARLRCSPMKGHSHVYWYRQLPEEGLKFMVYLQKENIIDESGMPKERFSAEFPKEGPSILRIQQVVRGDSAAYFCASSSTIYEQYFGPGTRLTVT.

The V and J genes are TRBV3-1 (or the pseudogene TRBV3-2) and TRBJ1-2, with D possibly being TRBD1 (6 bases). The germline V gene has CDR1 LGHDT and CDR2 YNNKEL (reference sequence). CDR3 length equals 15 residues. Trimming cost V 7 bases and J 0 bases, with 15 bases left between them. The CDR3 spells CASTYGGQPNYGYTF. The CDR3 DNA sequence: TGTGCCAGCACCTACGGGGGGCAGCCTAACTATGGCTACACCTTC.

The rearrangement joins TRBV11-2 to TRBJ2-2; D is possibly TRBD1 (5 bases). The CDR3 has 14 amino acids. The germline V gene encodes CDR1 SGHAT and CDR2 FQNNGV. V was clipped by 7 bases and J by 6 bases, with 15 bases between them. The CDR3 here is CASTPRRAPGELFF. In DNA, the CDR3 is TGTGCCAGCACCCCCCGCAGGGCGCCCGGGGAGCTGTTTTTT. Based on the CDR3 plus reference TRBV11-2 and TRBJ2-2, the full variable domain is EAGVAQSPRYKIIEKRQSVAFWCNPISGHATLYWYQQILGQGPKLLIQFQNNGVVDDSQLPKDRFSAERLKGVDSTLKIQPAKLEDSAVYLCASTPRRAPGELFFGEGSRLTVL.

V and J are TRBV4-2 and TRBJ1-2; 10 bases are a match to TRBD1. Looked up from germline, CDR1 is LGHNA and CDR2 is YNFKEQ. J gave up 4 bases and V 1 base, and 6 bases lay outside the gene matches. This CDR3 contains 16 residues. Here the CDR3 DNA reads TGTGCCAGCAGCCAAGGGACAGGGGGTATGGTCTATGGCTACACCTTC. It translates to CASSQGTGGMVYGYTF.

The genes are TRBV25-1 and TRBJ2-1; weak D call: TRBD1 (6 bases). The V and J ends lost 1 base and 2 bases respectively, with 9 bases between them. Germline V gives CDR1 MGHDK, CDR2 SYGVNS. The CDR3 extends over 15 amino acids. CDR3 amino acids: CASSEWKGAYNEQFF. CDR3 bases: TGTGCCAGCAGTGAATGGAAGGGGGCCTACAATGAGCAGTTCTTC.

This clone was seen a few times. The chain has TRBV7-9 and TRBJ1-6; perhaps TRBD1 as D (6 bases). CDR3 length equals 16 residues. Germline CDR1 reads SEHNR; CDR2 reads FQNEAQ (reference sequence). The ends were cut back, 4 bases at V and 5 bases at J, with 15 bases in the middle. The CDR3 region is CASSSTGGHDNSPLHF. In DNA form, the CDR3 reads TGTGCCAGCAGCTCGACGGGGGGACATGATAATTCACCCCTCCACTTT.

V and J are TRBV9 and TRBJ1-2; possibly TRBD1 for D (5 bases). This CDR3 is 14 amino acids long. The germline gives CDR1 SGDLS, CDR2 YYNGEE. The V gene lost 4 bases and the J gene lost 1 base, with 11 bases spanning the gap. The CDR3 sequence: CASSPETDNYGYTF. The CDR3 nucleotides are TGTGCCAGCAGCCCAGAGACAGATAACTATGGCTACACCTTC.

The chain carries TRBV6-1 and TRBJ1-4; D is unresolved. Germline V gene sequence: CDR1 MNHNS, CDR2 SASEGT. The CDR3 contains 14 residues. The germline V and J ends were trimmed by 3 bases and 3 bases, with 8 bases remaining between them. The chain's CDR3 is CASSDGLPNEKLFF. The CDR3, as DNA: TGTGCCAGCAGTGACGGGTTGCCTAATGAAAAACTGTTTTTT.

The chain links TRBV7-8 to TRBJ1-1, with D uncertain. CDR3 size: 15 residues. Deletions cut 2 bases from V and 0 bases from J, with 10 bases between. The germline gives CDR1 SGHVS, CDR2 FQNEAQ. The CDR3 region is CASSLSIAMNTEAFF. As DNA, the CDR3 is TGTGCCAGCAGCTTAAGTATAGCCATGAACACTGAAGCTTTCTTT.

This rearrangement joins TRBV18 to TRBJ2-7; 7 bases map to TRBD1. The CDR3 is made up of 13 amino acids. Germline V gene data show CDR1 as KGHSH and CDR2 as LQKENI. With 2 bases clipped from V and 7 bases from J, the junction kept 5 bases outside the gene matches. CDR3 bases: TGTGCCAGCTCACCAGGGACAGCACGGGAGCAGTACTTC. Translating gives CASSPGTAREQYF.

The chain employs TRBV6-5 and TRBJ2-7; D ambiguous. The CDR3 is 15 amino acids. V lost 6 bases and J 2 bases, leaving 17 bases between the germline ends. The germline CDR1 and CDR2 sequences are MNHEY and SVGAGI. The CDR3 DNA reads TGTGCCAGCAGGCGCCCCGCGGCAGAAACCTACGAGCAGTACTTC. It yields the protein CASRRPAAETYEQYF.

The chain couples TRBV4-1 to TRBJ2-7; 7 nucleotides match TRBD2. The CDR3 is 15 amino acids. J lost 3 bases, V lost 0 bases, and 5 bases had no gene match. CDR1 is MGHRA, CDR2 YSYEKL, per germline. CDR3 sequence reads: CASSQDWGGSYEQYF. CDR3 sequence (DNA): TGCGCCAGCAGCCAAGATTGGGGGGGAAGCTACGAGCAGTACTTC.

This sequence joins TRBV5-8 and TRBJ1-3; D call uncertain. This CDR3 is 15 amino acids long. The V end was cut by 1 base, the J end by 2 bases, with 10 bases between. From germline, CDR1 is SGHTS and CDR2 YDEGEE. The CDR3 loop is CASSLYSRTGNTIYF. The CDR3 DNA follows: TGTGCCAGCAGCTTGTATTCCAGGACTGGAAACACCATATATTTT.